The 26 T cell receptor beta chains below all came from one sample that was sequenced in a study of beta chain features in type 1 diabetes. The entirety of the isolated RNA underwent reverse transcription, so expressed TCRB transcripts were sequenced. Sequencing used immunoSEQ multiplex PCR; TCRdb keeps in-frame clones, though not all of them. The sample has 330,000 or so clones, around 20% seen once. Source material: naive CD4+ T cells from blood. The receptors were gathered from a young woman in good health.

This chain uses TRBV19 with TRBJ1-1, with 7 bases fitting TRBD1. The J segment lost 3 bases and the V segment lost 5 bases, leaving 12 bases of the junction unmatched. From germline, CDR1 is LNHDA and CDR2 SQIVND (reference sequence). CDR3 length: 16 amino acids. This chain's CDR3 is CASSPWATGMDTEAFF. CDR3 coding DNA: TGTGCCAGTAGTCCATGGGCGACAGGGATGGACACTGAAGCTTTCTTT.

The rearrangement links TRBV5-4 to TRBJ2-1, with 9 bases lining up with TRBD2. The CDR3 is made up of 16 amino acids. V lost 10 bases to trimming and J lost 0 bases; unmatched junction nucleotides: 11. CDR1 is SGHNT, CDR2 YYREEE, per germline (reference sequence). This chain's CDR3 is CAARRGGPYSYNEQFF. The CDR3 DNA sequence: TGTGCCGCTAGGCGGGGGGGTCCTTACTCCTACAATGAGCAGTTCTTC.

This clone was detected only once. Other DNA sequences in this specimen translate into the identical CDR3. The gene calls are TRBV7-9 and TRBJ2-7; D remains unclear. Germline values: CDR1 SEHNR, CDR2 FQNEAQ (reference sequence). The CDR3 has 12 residues. V was trimmed by 0 bases and J by 4 bases, leaving 4 bases between them. The CDR3 protein is CASSLAEYEQYF. In nucleotides, the CDR3 is TGTGCCAGCAGCTTAGCGGAGTACGAGCAGTACTTC.

The rearrangement uses TRBV23-1 and TRBJ2-7; possibly TRBD1 for D (5 bases). TRBV23-1 is labeled an ORF, and its function is uncertain. This CDR3 contains 16 residues. Trimming cost V 1 base and J 1 base, with 14 bases left between them. The CDR3 region has the DNA TGCGCCAGCAGTCAATGGATCGGAAGGGGATCCTACGAGCAGTACTTC. Its protein is CASSQWIGRGSYEQYF.

The chain is built from TRBV14 and TRBJ1-5; a possible D gene is TRBD1 (5 bases). Germline CDR1 SGHDN, CDR2 FVKESK. This CDR3 contains 16 residues. V lost 7 bases and J lost 1, with 17 bases in between. This CDR3 is CASISGGARSNQPQHF. The CDR3 DNA sequence: TGTGCCAGCATATCCGGAGGGGCCAGGAGCAATCAGCCCCAGCATTTT.

This clone was recorded a few times. The chain joins TRBV19 to TRBJ1-1; D not certain. V shed 7 bases and J shed 0 bases, with 12 bases lying between them. This CDR3 has 14 residues. The V gene's germline CDR1 is LNHDA and CDR2 SQIVND (reference sequence). The chain's CDR3 is CASTLAGLNTEAFF. DNA for the CDR3: TGTGCCAGTACCCTCGCGGGGTTGAACACTGAAGCTTTCTTT.

The rearrangement links TRBV5-1 to TRBJ1-4; a possible D gene is TRBD1 (6 bases). The ends were cut back, 0 bases at V and 2 bases at J, with 8 bases in the middle. The germline CDR1 and CDR2 sequences are SGHRS and YFSETQ. There are 15 residues in the CDR3. CDR3 nucleotides: TGCGCCAGCAGCTTGGCCGGACAGACTAATGAAAAACTGTTTTTT. Its protein product is CASSLAGQTNEKLFF.

This clone was observed a few times. The chain carries TRBV7-9 and TRBJ2-3; TRBD1 matches 10 bases. Looked up from germline, CDR1 is SEHNR and CDR2 is FQNEAQ (reference sequence). After removal of 7 bases from V and 4 bases from J, the junction contained 8 bases not matched to a gene. The CDR3 sequence is 15 residues long. The CDR3 sequence: CASINRDRGPDTQYF. CDR3 bases: TGTGCCAGCATCAACCGGGACAGGGGCCCAGATACGCAGTATTTT.

This clone was seen more than once but under ten times. This chain joins TRBV30 and TRBJ2-2, with 8 positions matching TRBD2. The J segment lost 6 bases and the V segment lost 4 bases, leaving 13 bases of the junction unmatched. Germline CDR1 GTSNPN, CDR2 SVGIG (reference sequence). This CDR3 region has 16 residues. The CDR3 protein is CAWTRGGDPRSGELFF. For the CDR3, the DNA is TGTGCCTGGACCCGGGGGGGGGACCCTCGATCCGGGGAGCTGTTTTTT.

This clone was observed a few times. The chain employs TRBV5-1 and TRBJ2-1; 7 bases fit TRBD2. Germline CDR1 reads SGHRS; CDR2 reads YFSETQ. With 5 bases clipped from V and 3 bases from J, the junction kept 11 bases outside the gene matches. The CDR3 is made up of 16 amino acids. The CDR3, as DNA: TGCGCCAGCAGGGTTTCAACTAGCGCTAACTACAATGAGCAGTTCTTC. Its translation: CASRVSTSANYNEQFF. Based on the CDR3 plus reference TRBV5-1 and TRBJ2-1, the full variable domain is KAGVTQTPRYLIKTRGQQVTLSCSPISGHRSVSWYQQTPGQGLQFLFEYFSETQRNKGNFPGRFSGRQFSNSRSEMNVSTLELGDSALYLCASRVSTSANYNEQFFGPGTRLTVL.

This clone has just a few counts. The J gene is TRBJ1-5, the V gene TRBV19; 7 nucleotides line up with TRBD1. The ends lost 4 bases at V and 0 bases at J; junction bases unmatched: 3. CDR1 is LNHDA and CDR2 is SQIVND in the germline V gene (reference sequence). The CDR3 sequence is 15 residues long. For the CDR3, the DNA is TGTGCCAGTAGTACAGGGGGGACTAGCAATCAGCCCCAGCATTTT. Its protein product is CASSTGGTSNQPQHF.

The chain is built from TRBV11-3 and TRBJ2-3, with D perhaps TRBD1 (6 bases). From germline, CDR1 is SGHNT and CDR2 YENEEA. The CDR3 covers 16 residues. V dropped 6 bases and J dropped 0 bases, with 16 bases sitting between them. The chain's CDR3 is CASSYGQTTSTDTQYF. The CDR3 DNA reads TGTGCCAGCAGTTATGGACAGACCACTAGCACAGATACGCAGTATTTT.

This clone was counted once. This chain uses TRBV2 with TRBJ2-7; D is ambiguous. This CDR3 spans 11 amino acids. CDR1 and CDR2 (germline): SNHLY, FYNNEI. The CDR3 is CASSVVHEQYF. The CDR3 DNA is TGTGCTTCCTCGGTGGTCCACGAGCAGTACTTC.

This chain joins TRBV7-2 and TRBJ2-1; 12 bases agree with TRBD2. Trimming took 5 bases from V and 8 from J; bases not matched to a gene: 13. The CDR3 is 17 residues long. The V gene's germline CDR1 is SGHTA and CDR2 FQGNSA. CDR3 nucleotide sequence: TGTGCCAGCAGCCCCCAGGCGACTAGCGGGAGATTCTATGAGCAGTTCTTC. It specifies CASSPQATSGRFYEQFF.

The chain carries TRBV19 and TRBJ1-5; D is perhaps TRBD1 (6 bases). CDR1 and CDR2 (germline): LNHDA, SQIVND (reference sequence). V lost 3 bases to trimming and J lost 0 bases, with 15 bases between them. The CDR3 totals 17 residues. CDR3 nucleotide sequence: TGTGCCAGTAGTATGGTGGGGGCAGACACTAGCAATCAGCCCCAGCATTTT. This codes for CASSMVGADTSNQPQHF.

The chain recombines TRBV18 with TRBJ2-2, with 9 nucleotides matching TRBD1. The V gene end was trimmed by 8 bases and the J gene end by 1 base; junction bases not matched to a gene: 11. The CDR3 contains 17 residues. Germline CDR1 is KGHSH and CDR2 is LQKENI. CDR3 nucleotides: TGTGCCAGCAAGGACAGGGGCCCGCCCTTGAACACCGGGGAGCTGTTTTTT. It is translated as CASKDRGPPLNTGELFF.

The V gene is TRBV7-9, the J gene TRBJ2-7; D ambiguous. Germline CDR1 SEHNR, CDR2 FQNEAQ (reference sequence). This CDR3 region has 15 residues. Trimming left V 3 bases short and J 3 bases short, with 15 bases between. The CDR3 loop is CASSFARGEIYEQYF. The CDR3 DNA sequence: TGTGCCAGCAGCTTCGCCCGTGGTGAGATCTACGAGCAGTACTTC.

This clone was detected a few times. This chain joins TRBV6-5 and TRBJ2-7; 7 bases align to TRBD2. The V segment lost 2 bases and the J segment 3 bases; nucleotides outside the gene matches: 7. This CDR3 contains 15 residues. Germline values: CDR1 MNHEY, CDR2 SVGAGI. The CDR3 sequence is CASSYLISGGYEQYF. The CDR3 DNA sequence: TGTGCCAGCAGTTACCTCATCTCGGGGGGCTACGAGCAGTACTTC.

Here the CDR3 DNA reads TGCGCCAGCAGCTTGGTGTCAGACTACGAGCAGTACTTC. Translated, it gives CASSLVSDYEQYF. The rearrangement links TRBV5-1 to TRBJ2-7; D remains ambiguous. Per the germline V gene, CDR1 is SGHRS and CDR2 is YFSETQ. CDR3 length: 13 amino acids. V lost 0 bases and J 3 bases, leaving 7 bases between the germline ends.

In its sample, this clone was seen once. This sample includes further DNA sequences coding for the same CDR3. The chain couples TRBV7-2 to TRBJ1-1, with D maybe TRBD1 (5 bases). The germline V and J ends were trimmed by 1 base and 1 base, with 7 bases remaining between them. Germline-derived CDR1 and CDR2 are SGHTA and FQGNSA. The CDR3 has 14 amino acids. CDR3 loop: CASSLGRENTEAFF. The CDR3 coding sequence is TGTGCCAGCAGCTTAGGCAGGGAGAACACTGAAGCTTTCTTT.

This clone was observed a handful of times. The chain recombines TRBV2 with TRBJ1-5; 8 bases align to TRBD1. Germline CDR1 reads SNHLY; CDR2 reads FYNNEI. The CDR3 spans 14 residues. V shed 7 bases and J 0 bases; nucleotides not matched to a gene: 2. The chain's CDR3 is CASNDRGSNQPQHF. As DNA, the CDR3 is TGTGCCAGCAATGACAGGGGTAGCAATCAGCCCCAGCATTTT.

There are a few counts of this clone. The V and J genes are TRBV5-1 and TRBJ1-2, with no clear D. From germline, CDR1 is SGHRS and CDR2 YFSETQ. Trimming removed 5 bases at V and 6 bases at J, with 17 bases between. The CDR3 has 14 amino acids. CDR3 sequence reads: CASRSDAEGDGYTF. Here the CDR3 DNA reads TGCGCCAGCAGATCTGACGCGGAAGGAGATGGCTACACCTTC.

The genes are TRBV18 and TRBJ1-2; D remains unclear. The CDR3 consists of 15 residues. CDR1 KGHSH and CDR2 LQKENI come from the germline V gene. The ends were cut back, 3 bases at V and 4 bases at J, with 15 bases in the middle. CDR3 nucleotides: TGTGCCAGCTCACCGACCCAGGAGGATGGCTATGGCTACACCTTC. Amino acid sequence: CASSPTQEDGYGYTF.

The rearrangement uses TRBV29-1 and TRBJ1-2, with TRBD1 matching 7 bases. The CDR3 runs to 12 residues. V shed 6 bases, J shed 4 bases, and the junction held 5 bases outside the gene matches. Germline assignment: CDR1 SQVTM and CDR2 ANQGSEA. The CDR3 DNA is TGCAGCGTGGGGACAGAAGGCTATGGCTACACCTTC. Translating gives CSVGTEGYGYTF.

This clone was observed a handful of times. This sequence joins TRBV11-3 and TRBJ2-5, with a possible D match to TRBD2 (5 bases). The CDR3 loop spans 20 amino acids. Germline-derived CDR1 and CDR2 are SGHNT and YENEEA. V lost 1 base to trimming and J lost 1 base, with 25 bases between them. The CDR3 here is CASSLATPFDGLAVQETQYF. CDR3 coding DNA: TGTGCCAGCAGCTTAGCGACGCCATTCGACGGGCTAGCAGTCCAAGAGACCCAGTACTTC. The entire variable domain, with the rest obtained from reference TRBV11-3 and TRBJ2-5, is as follows: EAGVVQSPRYKIIEKKQPVAFWCNPISGHNTLYWYLQNLGQGPELLIRYENEEAVDDSQLPKDRFSAERLKGVDSTLKIQPAELGDSAVYLCASSLATPFDGLAVQETQYFGPGTRLLVL.

The CDR3 nucleotides are TGTGCCAGCAGCTCGACAGGGGTTGAAGCTTTCTTT. It encodes CASSSTGVEAFF. The gene calls are TRBV7-2 and TRBJ1-1; 8 positions agree with TRBD1. From germline, CDR1 is SGHTA and CDR2 FQGNSA. The J segment lost 7 bases and the V segment lost 4 bases, leaving 2 bases of the junction unmatched. CDR3 length: 12 residues.